One and the same sample provided the 7 T cell receptor beta chains below, sequenced in a study of cytomegalovirus exposure and HLA in healthy donors. Both 60 Vbeta primers and 13 Jbeta primers went into the PCR. This table comes from immunoSEQ multiplex PCR, and its TCRdb copy is limited to in-frame clones, with some not included. The data contain about 120,000 clones, roughly 80% of them singletons. Source material: PBMCs. All receptors come from a man aged 18 to 35 in good health and CMV-seronegative.

This clone was detected once. This chain uses TRBV6-5 with TRBJ1-2; possible D gene TRBD1, 5 bases. This CDR3 is built from 13 residues. V was pared by 0 bases and J by 7 bases, with 9 bases between. In germline, CDR1 is MNHEY, CDR2 SVGAGI. This CDR3 is CASSYSTVGGYTF. The DNA for the CDR3 is TGTGCCAGCAGTTACTCGACAGTAGGTGGCTACACCTTC.

CDR3 in DNA: TGTGCCAGCAGCCCATTACAGGCGACGATCTCTGGGGCCAACGTCCTGACTTTC. It translates to CASSPLQATISGANVLTF. This chain joins TRBV25-1 and TRBJ2-6, with D possibly TRBD1 on 5 matching bases. The ends were cut back, 6 bases at V and 0 bases at J, with 18 bases in the middle. From germline, CDR1 is MGHDK and CDR2 SYGVNS. The CDR3 length is 18 residues.

This clone has just a few counts. The chain carries TRBV6-5 and TRBJ1-1; 9 nucleotides line up with TRBD1. This CDR3 is built from 14 residues. Unmatched junction bases numbered 6, after V lost 5 bases and J lost 5 bases. Germline values: CDR1 MNHEY, CDR2 SVGAGI. The CDR3 is CASSRTGGETEAFF. In DNA, the CDR3 is TGTGCCAGCAGTCGAACAGGGGGCGAAACTGAAGCTTTCTTT.

The rearrangement links TRBV5-8 to TRBJ1-5, with D maybe TRBD1 (5 bases). The V gene lost 0 bases and the J gene lost 6 bases, with 10 bases spanning the gap. Germline V gene data show CDR1 as SGHTS and CDR2 as YDEGEE. The CDR3 sequence is 14 residues long. CDR3 DNA: TGTGCCAGCAGCTTGGATGGGGGGGGTCAGCCCCAGCATTTT. This codes for CASSLDGGGQPQHF.

This rearrangement joins TRBV7-9 to TRBJ1-2; weak D call: TRBD1 (6 bases). Trimming cost V 2 bases and J 4 bases, with 14 bases left between them. This CDR3 spans 15 amino acids. Germline assignment: CDR1 SEHNR and CDR2 FQNEAQ (reference sequence). The CDR3 coding sequence is TGTGCCAGCAGCTTACAGGGGAGTGGTGGCTATGGCTACACCTTC. Its protein is CASSLQGSGGYGYTF.

Only a few counts were recorded for this clone. The chain is built from TRBV5-1 and TRBJ2-1, with D possibly TRBD2 on 6 matching bases. With 4 bases removed from V and 0 bases from J, the gap between germline ends came to 11 bases. Germline loops: CDR1 SGHRS, CDR2 YFSETQ. The CDR3 has 15 residues. For the CDR3, the DNA is TGCGCCAGCAGCGAGGGCGGGGCCTCCTACAATGAGCAGTTCTTC. Its translation is CASSEGGASYNEQFF. The complete variable domain, with remaining parts taken from reference TRBV5-1 and TRBJ2-1, reads KAGVTQTPRYLIKTRGQQVTLSCSPISGHRSVSWYQQTPGQGLQFLFEYFSETQRNKGNFPGRFSGRQFSNSRSEMNVSTLELGDSALYLCASSEGGASYNEQFFGPGTRLTVL.

V is TRBV5-8 and J is TRBJ2-7; 7 nucleotides agree with TRBD1. This CDR3 has 13 amino acids. J was trimmed by 2 bases and V by 6 bases; bases with no gene match: 5. The V gene's germline CDR1 is SGHTS and CDR2 YDEGEE. The CDR3 is CASIPTGTYEQYF. CDR3 bases: TGTGCCAGCATCCCGACAGGGACCTACGAGCAGTACTTC.